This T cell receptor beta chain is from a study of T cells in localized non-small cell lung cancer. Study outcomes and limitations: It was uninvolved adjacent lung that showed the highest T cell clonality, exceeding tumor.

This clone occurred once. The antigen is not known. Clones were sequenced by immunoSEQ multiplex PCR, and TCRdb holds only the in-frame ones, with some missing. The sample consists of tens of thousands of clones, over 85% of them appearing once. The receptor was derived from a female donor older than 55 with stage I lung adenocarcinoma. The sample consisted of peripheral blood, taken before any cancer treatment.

Here the CDR3 DNA reads TGTGCCAGCAGCCCACGGTTCACAGGGAATGAGCAGTTCTTC. Amino acid sequence: CASSPRFTGNEQFF. The chain couples TRBV7-2 to TRBJ2-1; D perhaps matches TRBD1 (6 bases). CDR1 SGHTA and CDR2 FQGNSA come from the germline V gene. This CDR3 region has 14 residues. V dropped 5 bases and J dropped 7 bases, with 15 bases sitting between them.